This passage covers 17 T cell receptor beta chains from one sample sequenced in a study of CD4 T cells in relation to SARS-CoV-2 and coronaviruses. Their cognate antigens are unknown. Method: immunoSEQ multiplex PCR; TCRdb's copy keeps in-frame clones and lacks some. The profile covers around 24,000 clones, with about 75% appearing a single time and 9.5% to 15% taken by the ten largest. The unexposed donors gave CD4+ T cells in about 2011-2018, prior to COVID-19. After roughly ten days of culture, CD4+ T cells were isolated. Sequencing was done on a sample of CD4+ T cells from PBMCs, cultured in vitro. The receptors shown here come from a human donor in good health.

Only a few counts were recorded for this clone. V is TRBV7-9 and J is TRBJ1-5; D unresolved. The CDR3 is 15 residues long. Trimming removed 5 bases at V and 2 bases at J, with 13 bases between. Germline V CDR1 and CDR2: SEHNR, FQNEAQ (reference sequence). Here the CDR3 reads CASSLGNGGNQPQHF. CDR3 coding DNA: TGTGCCAGCAGCCTTGGGAACGGGGGCAATCAGCCCCAGCATTTT. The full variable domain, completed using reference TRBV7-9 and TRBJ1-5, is DTGVSQNPRHKITKRGQNVTFRCDPISEHNRLYWYRQTLGQGPEFLTYFQNEAQLEKSRLLSDRFSAERPKGSFSTLEIQRTEQGDSAMYLCASSLGNGGNQPQHFGDGTRLSIL.

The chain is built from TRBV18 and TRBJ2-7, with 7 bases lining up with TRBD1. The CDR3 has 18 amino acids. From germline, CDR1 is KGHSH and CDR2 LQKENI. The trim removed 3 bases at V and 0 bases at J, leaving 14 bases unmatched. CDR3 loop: CASSPRDRNDFFSYEQYF. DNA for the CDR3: TGTGCCAGCTCACCCCGGGACAGAAACGATTTTTTCTCCTACGAGCAGTACTTC.

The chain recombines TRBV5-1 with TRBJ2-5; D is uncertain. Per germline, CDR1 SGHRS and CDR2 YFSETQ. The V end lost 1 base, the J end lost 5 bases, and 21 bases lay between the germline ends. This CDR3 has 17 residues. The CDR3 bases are TGCGCCAGCAGCTTGCTCCTCGGCCCGGGCGGTACGGAGACCCAGTACTTC. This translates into CASSLLLGPGGTETQYF.

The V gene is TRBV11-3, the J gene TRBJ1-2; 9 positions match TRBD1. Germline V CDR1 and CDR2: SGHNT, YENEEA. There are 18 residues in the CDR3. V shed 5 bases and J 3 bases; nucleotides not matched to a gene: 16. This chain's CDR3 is CASSKAHRGPVEYYGYTF. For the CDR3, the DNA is TGTGCCAGCAGCAAAGCCCACAGGGGGCCTGTCGAGTACTATGGCTACACCTTC.

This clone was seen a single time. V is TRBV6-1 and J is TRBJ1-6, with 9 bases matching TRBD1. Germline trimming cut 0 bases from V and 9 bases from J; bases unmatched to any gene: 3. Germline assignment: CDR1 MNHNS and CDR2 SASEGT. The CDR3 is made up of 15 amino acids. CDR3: CASSEAGQGSSPLHF. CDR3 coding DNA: TGTGCCAGCAGTGAAGCGGGACAGGGTAGTTCACCCCTCCACTTT.

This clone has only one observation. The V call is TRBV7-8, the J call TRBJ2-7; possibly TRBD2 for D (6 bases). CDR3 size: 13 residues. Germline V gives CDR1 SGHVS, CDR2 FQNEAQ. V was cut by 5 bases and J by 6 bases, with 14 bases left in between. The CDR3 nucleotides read TGTGCCAGCAGCCGGGGCGGAGGGCTCGAGCAGTACTTC. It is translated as CASSRGGGLEQYF.

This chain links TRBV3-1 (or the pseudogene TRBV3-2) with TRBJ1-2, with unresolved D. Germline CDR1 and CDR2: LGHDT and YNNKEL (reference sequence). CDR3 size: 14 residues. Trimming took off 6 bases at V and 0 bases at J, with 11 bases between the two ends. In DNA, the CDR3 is TGTGCCAGCAGGCAAACATCGGCTAACTATGGCTACACCTTC. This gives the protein CASRQTSANYGYTF.

CDR3 sequence reads: CVVWGNTEAFF. CDR3 in DNA: TGTGTAGTTTGGGGGAACACTGAAGCTTTCTTT. The V gene is TRBV28, the J gene TRBJ1-1; unclear D gene. Germline values: CDR1 MDHEN, CDR2 SYDVKM. The CDR3 has 11 residues.

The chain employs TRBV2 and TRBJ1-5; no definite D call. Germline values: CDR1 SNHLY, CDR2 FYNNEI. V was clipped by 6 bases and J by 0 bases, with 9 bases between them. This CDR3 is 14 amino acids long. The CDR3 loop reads CASRDGYSNQPQHF. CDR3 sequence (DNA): TGTGCCAGCAGAGACGGCTATAGCAATCAGCCCCAGCATTTT.

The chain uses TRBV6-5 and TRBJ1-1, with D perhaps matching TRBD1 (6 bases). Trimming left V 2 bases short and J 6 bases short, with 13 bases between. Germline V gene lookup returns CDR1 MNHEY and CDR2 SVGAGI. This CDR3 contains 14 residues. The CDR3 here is CASSYEQGRSEAFF. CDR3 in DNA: TGTGCCAGCAGTTACGAGCAGGGGAGGTCTGAAGCTTTCTTT.

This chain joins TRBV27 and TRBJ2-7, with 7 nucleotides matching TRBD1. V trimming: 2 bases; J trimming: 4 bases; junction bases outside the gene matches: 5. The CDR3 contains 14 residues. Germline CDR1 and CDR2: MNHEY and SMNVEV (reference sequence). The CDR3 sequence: CASSLGTATYEQYF. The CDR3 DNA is TGTGCCAGCAGTTTAGGGACAGCTACGTACGAGCAGTACTTC.

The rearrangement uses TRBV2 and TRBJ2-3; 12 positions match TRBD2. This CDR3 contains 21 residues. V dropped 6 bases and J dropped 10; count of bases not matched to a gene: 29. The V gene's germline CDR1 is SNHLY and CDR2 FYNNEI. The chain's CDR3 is CASSPNPARKKTSGSIIPQYF. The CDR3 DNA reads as TGTGCCAGCAGCCCCAATCCAGCTCGGAAGAAGACTAGCGGGAGTATCATCCCGCAGTATTTT.

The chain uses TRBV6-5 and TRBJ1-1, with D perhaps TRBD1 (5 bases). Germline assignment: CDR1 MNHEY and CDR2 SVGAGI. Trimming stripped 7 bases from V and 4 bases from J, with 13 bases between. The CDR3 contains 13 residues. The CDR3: CASTLIGGTEAFF. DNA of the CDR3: TGTGCCAGCACTCTGATTGGGGGCACTGAAGCTTTCTTT.

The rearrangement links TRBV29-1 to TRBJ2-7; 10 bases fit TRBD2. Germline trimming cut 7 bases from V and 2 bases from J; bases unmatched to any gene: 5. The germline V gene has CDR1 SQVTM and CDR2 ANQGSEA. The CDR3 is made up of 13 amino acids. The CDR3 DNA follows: TGCAGCGCCGGGACTAGCGTTACCTACGAGCAGTACTTC. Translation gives CSAGTSVTYEQYF.

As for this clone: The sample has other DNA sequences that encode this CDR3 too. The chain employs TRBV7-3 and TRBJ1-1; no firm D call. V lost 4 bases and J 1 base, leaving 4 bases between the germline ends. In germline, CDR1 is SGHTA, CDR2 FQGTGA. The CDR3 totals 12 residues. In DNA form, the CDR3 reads TGTGCCAGCAGCTCGCAGAACACTGAAGCTTTCTTT. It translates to CASSSQNTEAFF.

The DNA for the CDR3 is TGTGCCTGGACAGGGGGCGGCTATGGCTACACCTTC. It specifies CAWTGGGYGYTF. J is TRBJ1-2 and V is TRBV30, with 8 nucleotides matching TRBD1. The CDR3 length is 12 residues. Germline V lookup: CDR1 GTSNPN, CDR2 SVGIG (reference sequence). The trim removed 4 bases at V and 4 bases at J, leaving 2 bases unmatched.

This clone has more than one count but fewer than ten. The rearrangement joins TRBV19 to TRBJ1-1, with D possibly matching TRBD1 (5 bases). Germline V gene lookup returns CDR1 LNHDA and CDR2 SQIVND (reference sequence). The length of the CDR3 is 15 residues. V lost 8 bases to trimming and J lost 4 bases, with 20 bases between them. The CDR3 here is CASGGFSGRITEAFF. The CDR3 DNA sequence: TGTGCCAGTGGGGGTTTTTCGGGCCGGATCACTGAAGCTTTCTTT.